This T cell receptor (beta chain) appears in the sequencing data of a study of PD-1 blockade in classical Hodgkin lymphoma. Notes on the study in general: Before treatment, TCR diversity in newly diagnosed patients was reportedly lower than in healthy donors. Before treatment, complete responders showed about the same diversity as newly diagnosed patients.

Profiling relied on immunoSEQ multiplex PCR, and the TCRdb table lists in-frame clones only, not all of them. This table has about 72,000 clones, about 93% appearing once. The CDR3 consists of 15 residues. V was shortened by 3 bases and J by 5 bases, with 17 bases between the two germline ends. Germline CDR1 and CDR2: SGHTA and FQGTGA. A note on this clone: Its antigen remains unidentified.

Following autologous stem cell transplantation, relapse occurred in every patient, and exposure to brentuximab vedotin varied. The source material was peripheral blood mononuclear cells (PBMCs), sampled at baseline. This TCR came from a human donor with classical Hodgkin lymphoma. The chain recombines TRBV7-3 with TRBJ2-7; TRBD1 or TRBD2 may be the D gene (5 bases each). CDR3 sequence (DNA): TGTGCCAGCAGCTTCCCGGGGACGGGGAAGGACGAGCAGTACTTC. It translates to CASSFPGTGKDEQYF.